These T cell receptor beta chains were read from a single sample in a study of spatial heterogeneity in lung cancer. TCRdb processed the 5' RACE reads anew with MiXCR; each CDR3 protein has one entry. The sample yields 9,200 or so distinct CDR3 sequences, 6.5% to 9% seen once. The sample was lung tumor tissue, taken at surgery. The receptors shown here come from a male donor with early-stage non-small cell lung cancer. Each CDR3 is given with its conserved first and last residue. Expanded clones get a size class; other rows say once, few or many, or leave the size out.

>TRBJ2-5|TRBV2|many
CASSFQETQYF
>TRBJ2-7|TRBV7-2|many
CASSSLAGTYEQYF
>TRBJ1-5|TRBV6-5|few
CASSGRQGGQPQHF
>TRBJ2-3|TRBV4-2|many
CASSPGTASADTQYF
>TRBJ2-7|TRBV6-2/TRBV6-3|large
CASSYHGGSYEQYF
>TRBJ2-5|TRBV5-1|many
CASSDNQETQYF
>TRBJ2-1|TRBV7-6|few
CASSLINEQFF
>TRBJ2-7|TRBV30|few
CAWGVLREQYF
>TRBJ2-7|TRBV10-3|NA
CAISQQGYEQYF
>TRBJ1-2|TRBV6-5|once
CASSSPTGSYGYTF
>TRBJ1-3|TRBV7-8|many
CASSPQGASGNTIYF
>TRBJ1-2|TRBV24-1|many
CATSDQETYGYTF
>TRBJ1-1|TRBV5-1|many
CASSLETGTEAFF
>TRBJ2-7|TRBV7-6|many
CASSLEGTSSEQYF
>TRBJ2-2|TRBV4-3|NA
CASSQDPQGYTGELFF
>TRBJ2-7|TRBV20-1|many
CSARIQGDREQYF
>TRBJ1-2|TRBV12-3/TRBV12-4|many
CASSFAGTSGYTF
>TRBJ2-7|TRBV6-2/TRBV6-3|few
CASSYEGEGTYEQYF
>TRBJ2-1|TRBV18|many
CASSITYSGVLMDNEQFF
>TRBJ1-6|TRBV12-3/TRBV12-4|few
CASGAQGKGSPLHF
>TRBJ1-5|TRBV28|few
CASSPRTFYSNQPQHF
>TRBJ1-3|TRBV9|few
CASSPRQSAGNTIYF
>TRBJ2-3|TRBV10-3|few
CAISELGGPDTQYF
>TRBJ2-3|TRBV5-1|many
CASSSKGGSTDTQYF
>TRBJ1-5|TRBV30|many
CAWSLRDESPQHF
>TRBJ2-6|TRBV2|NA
CASSPSHSGANVLTF
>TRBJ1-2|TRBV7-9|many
CASSLASTNYGYTF
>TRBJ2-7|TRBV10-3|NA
CAISVSPHEQYF
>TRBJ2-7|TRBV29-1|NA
CSAGTSGSYEQYF